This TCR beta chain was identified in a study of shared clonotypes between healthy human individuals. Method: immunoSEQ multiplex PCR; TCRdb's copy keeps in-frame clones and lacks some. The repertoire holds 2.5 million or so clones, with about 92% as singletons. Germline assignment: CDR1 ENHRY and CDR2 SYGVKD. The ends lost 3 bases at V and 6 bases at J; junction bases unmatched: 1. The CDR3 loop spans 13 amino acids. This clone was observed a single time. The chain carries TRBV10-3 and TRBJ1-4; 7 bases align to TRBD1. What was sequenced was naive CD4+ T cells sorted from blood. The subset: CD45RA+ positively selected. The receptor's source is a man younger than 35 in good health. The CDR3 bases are TGTGCCATCAGTGAAGGGGGCCATGAAAAACTGTTTTTT. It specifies CAISEGGHEKLFF.